Listed below are T cell receptor beta chains from one sample, sequenced in a study of CD8 T cells in ankylosing spondylitis. TCRdb used MiXCR to reprocess the 5' RACE reads, holding one entry per CDR3 protein. This table has fewer than 550,000 distinct CDR3 sequences, roughly 5.3% appearing once. Sample: blood, either unsorted or a sorted T cell fraction (not recorded which). The receptors were sampled from a male donor with ankylosing spondylitis. CDR3s include the opening cysteine and the closing phenylalanine or tryptophan. Fields, in order: D gene, V gene, J gene, clone size, CDR3 DNA, CDR3 protein. A D gene is named only where the DNA matches it firmly. Not every row has a clone size; where given, it reads once, few, many or a size class.

d_call: -
v_call: TRBV18
j_call: TRBJ2-5
clone_size: many
cdr3_nt: TGTGCCAGCTCGATCAGGGGAAGTGGAGAGACCCAGTACTTC
cdr3_aa: CASSIRGSGETQYF

d_call: TRBD1
v_call: TRBV14
j_call: TRBJ2-3
clone_size: many
cdr3_nt: TGTGCCAGCAGCCAAGATCGACAGGGGGGAACAGATACGCAGTATTTT
cdr3_aa: CASSQDRQGGTDTQYF

d_call: TRBD1
v_call: TRBV19
j_call: TRBJ2-2
clone_size: few
cdr3_nt: TGTGCCAGCAACAGGGGGGTCTCGTCCGGGGAGCTGTTTTTT
cdr3_aa: CASNRGVSSGELFF

d_call: TRBD2
v_call: TRBV6-1
j_call: TRBJ2-7
clone_size: -
cdr3_nt: TGTGCCACGAGGGGACTAGTCTGGGCCGAGCAGTACTTC
cdr3_aa: CATRGLVWAEQYF

d_call: -
v_call: TRBV5-1
j_call: TRBJ1-2
clone_size: many
cdr3_nt: TGCGCCAGCAGCTTGGTGCCAAGCTATGGCTACACCTTC
cdr3_aa: CASSLVPSYGYTF

d_call: TRBD1
v_call: TRBV7-9
j_call: TRBJ1-1
clone_size: many
cdr3_nt: TGTGCCAGCAGCCCTGGACAGGGTTGGAACACTGAAGCTTTCTTT
cdr3_aa: CASSPGQGWNTEAFF

d_call: TRBD1
v_call: TRBV7-2
j_call: TRBJ2-2
clone_size: many
cdr3_nt: TGTGCCAGCAGTTCTAGGGGGCCTAACACCGGGGAGCTGTTTTTT
cdr3_aa: CASSSRGPNTGELFF

d_call: TRBD2
v_call: TRBV5-1
j_call: TRBJ2-1
clone_size: -
cdr3_nt: TGCGCCAGCAGCTCGTCTAGCGGGAGAAGGAATGAGCAGTTCTTC
cdr3_aa: CASSSSSGRRNEQFF

d_call: -
v_call: TRBV3-1
j_call: TRBJ2-7
clone_size: many
cdr3_nt: TGTGCCAGCAGCCATCTAGGAGACGGGTACGAGCAGTACTTC
cdr3_aa: CASSHLGDGYEQYF

d_call: TRBD1
v_call: TRBV20-1
j_call: TRBJ2-1
clone_size: many
cdr3_nt: TGCAGTGCTCAGGGGGAATGGACCTACAATGAGCAGTTCTTC
cdr3_aa: CSAQGEWTYNEQFF

d_call: TRBD2
v_call: TRBV7-2
j_call: TRBJ2-3
clone_size: few
cdr3_nt: TGTGCCAGCAGCTTAGACCCTAGCGGGAGGTATACGCAGTATTTT
cdr3_aa: CASSLDPSGRYTQYF

d_call: -
v_call: TRBV6-5
j_call: TRBJ2-7
clone_size: many
cdr3_nt: TGTGCCAGCAGTTACTCGATTGGGGAGCAGTACTTC
cdr3_aa: CASSYSIGEQYF

d_call: TRBD1
v_call: TRBV9
j_call: TRBJ2-3
clone_size: many
cdr3_nt: TGTGCCAGCAGCGCAAGGACAGGAGTGCAGGCAGATACGCAGTATTTT
cdr3_aa: CASSARTGVQADTQYF

d_call: TRBD2
v_call: TRBV28
j_call: TRBJ2-1
clone_size: few
cdr3_nt: TGTGCCAGCATGCGGGGGGTTGGGAATGAGCAGTTCTTC
cdr3_aa: CASMRGVGNEQFF

d_call: TRBD1
v_call: TRBV11-1
j_call: TRBJ2-7
clone_size: few
cdr3_nt: TGTGCCAGCAGCTTAGCGTACAGTTTTGGGACAGGGGGCGACGAGCAGTACTTC
cdr3_aa: CASSLAYSFGTGGDEQYF

d_call: -
v_call: TRBV27
j_call: TRBJ1-5
clone_size: many
cdr3_nt: TGTGCCAGCAGTTTAAGAGGCTCCCCTAGCAATCAGCCCCAGCATTTT
cdr3_aa: CASSLRGSPSNQPQHF

d_call: TRBD2
v_call: TRBV7-2
j_call: TRBJ2-5
clone_size: many
cdr3_nt: TGTGCCAGCAGCCCAGGCCCTAGCGGGGGGGCGACCCAGTACTTC
cdr3_aa: CASSPGPSGGATQYF

d_call: -
v_call: TRBV20-1
j_call: TRBJ2-5
clone_size: many
cdr3_nt: TGCAGTGCCAGGGCCAGCCTAGGCCAAGAGACCCAGTACTTC
cdr3_aa: CSARASLGQETQYF

d_call: -
v_call: TRBV5-6
j_call: TRBJ2-1
clone_size: many
cdr3_nt: TGTGCCAGCAGCTTCCCCGGGACGGCGTACAATGAGCAGTTCTTC
cdr3_aa: CASSFPGTAYNEQFF

d_call: -
v_call: TRBV25-1
j_call: TRBJ1-6
clone_size: many
cdr3_nt: TGTGCCAGCAGTGAATGGGCAGGGTCAACTTCACCCCTCCACTTT
cdr3_aa: CASSEWAGSTSPLHF

d_call: TRBD1
v_call: TRBV29-1
j_call: TRBJ1-6
clone_size: many
cdr3_nt: TGCAGCGTATTGGACAGGGCCAATTCACCCCTCCACTTT
cdr3_aa: CSVLDRANSPLHF

d_call: -
v_call: TRBV4-3
j_call: TRBJ2-2
clone_size: many
cdr3_nt: TGCGCCAGCAGCCCACTTGTCGGACCGAACACCGGGGAGCTGTTTTTT
cdr3_aa: CASSPLVGPNTGELFF

d_call: -
v_call: TRBV29-1
j_call: TRBJ2-1
clone_size: many
cdr3_nt: TGCAGCGAAAATCTGGTCGGCGATGAGCAGTTCTTC
cdr3_aa: CSENLVGDEQFF

d_call: -
v_call: TRBV5-6
j_call: TRBJ1-1
clone_size: -
cdr3_nt: TGTGCCAGCAGCTTGGGATGGGGCAGGACTGAAGCTTTCTTT
cdr3_aa: CASSLGWGRTEAFF

d_call: -
v_call: TRBV27
j_call: TRBJ2-3
clone_size: many
cdr3_nt: TGTGCCAGCAGAACGAGGGCGGGCAGCACAGAAACGCAGTATTTT
cdr3_aa: CASRTRAGSTETQYF

d_call: -
v_call: TRBV5-1
j_call: TRBJ2-7
clone_size: -
cdr3_nt: TGCGCCAGCAGCTTGGTGGCAGACACCTACGAGCAGTACTTC
cdr3_aa: CASSLVADTYEQYF

d_call: -
v_call: TRBV12-3/TRBV12-4
j_call: TRBJ2-5
clone_size: many
cdr3_nt: TGTGCCAGCATCTCAGACAGCCAAGAGACCCAGTACTTC
cdr3_aa: CASISDSQETQYF

d_call: -
v_call: TRBV20-1
j_call: TRBJ2-3
clone_size: many
cdr3_nt: TGCAGTGCACCTTCGGGGGTAGCTAGCACAGATACGCAGTATTTT
cdr3_aa: CSAPSGVASTDTQYF

d_call: -
v_call: TRBV5-5
j_call: TRBJ1-1
clone_size: many
cdr3_nt: TGTGCCAGCAGCTTTGAAGGAGCTGAAGCTTTCTTT
cdr3_aa: CASSFEGAEAFF

d_call: -
v_call: TRBV27
j_call: TRBJ2-1
clone_size: many
cdr3_nt: TGTGCCAGTAACGCCTACCTGGGGTCCTACAATGAGCAGTTCTTC
cdr3_aa: CASNAYLGSYNEQFF

d_call: TRBD2
v_call: TRBV5-1
j_call: TRBJ2-5
clone_size: many
cdr3_nt: TGCGCCAGCAGCTTTCTAGCGGGGGTACCGTACCAAGAGACCCAGTACTTC
cdr3_aa: CASSFLAGVPYQETQYF

d_call: TRBD1
v_call: TRBV7-9
j_call: TRBJ2-5
clone_size: many
cdr3_nt: TGTGCCAGCAGGCTACAGGGGGCCACTGAGACCCAGTACTTC
cdr3_aa: CASRLQGATETQYF

d_call: -
v_call: TRBV7-9
j_call: TRBJ1-5
clone_size: many
cdr3_nt: TGTGCCAGCAGCTTAGAAGCTAGCAATCAGCCCCAGCATTTT
cdr3_aa: CASSLEASNQPQHF

d_call: -
v_call: TRBV5-6
j_call: TRBJ1-1
clone_size: many
cdr3_nt: TGTGCCAGCAGCTTTTGGGACACGAACACTGAAGCTTTCTTT
cdr3_aa: CASSFWDTNTEAFF

d_call: -
v_call: TRBV29-1
j_call: TRBJ1-3
clone_size: many
cdr3_nt: TGCAGCGCCGGAACGCCAGGCCCTGGAAACACCATATATTTT
cdr3_aa: CSAGTPGPGNTIYF

d_call: -
v_call: TRBV29-1
j_call: TRBJ1-3
clone_size: many
cdr3_nt: TGCAGCGCCACGACGTACAGCCGGGGAATCTACACCATATATTTT
cdr3_aa: CSATTYSRGIYTIYF

d_call: TRBD2
v_call: TRBV5-6
j_call: TRBJ2-1
clone_size: many
cdr3_nt: TGTGCCAGCAGCGGAGAAGCTAGCGGGCACGGGTCCTACAATGAGCAGTTCTTC
cdr3_aa: CASSGEASGHGSYNEQFF

d_call: TRBD1
v_call: TRBV20-1
j_call: TRBJ2-5
clone_size: -
cdr3_nt: TGCAGTGCTGAGTTTCGAGGACAGGGGGAGACCCAGTACTTC
cdr3_aa: CSAEFRGQGETQYF

d_call: -
v_call: TRBV20-1
j_call: TRBJ2-7
clone_size: many
cdr3_nt: TGCAGTGCTAGGGCTACAGGTTTCACTTACTTC
cdr3_aa: CSARATGFTYF

d_call: -
v_call: TRBV20-1
j_call: TRBJ2-7
clone_size: many
cdr3_nt: TGCAGTGCTAGAGAAGGGGGATCCTCCTACGAGCAGTACTTC
cdr3_aa: CSAREGGSSYEQYF

d_call: -
v_call: TRBV27
j_call: TRBJ2-1
clone_size: -
cdr3_nt: TGTGCCAGCAGTTTGAGTTGGGAACCTTACAATGAGCAGTTCTTC
cdr3_aa: CASSLSWEPYNEQFF

d_call: -
v_call: TRBV7-9
j_call: TRBJ2-1
clone_size: few
cdr3_nt: TGTGCCAGCAGCTACCCGGGGGTCTTC
cdr3_aa: CASSYPGVF

d_call: -
v_call: TRBV10-3
j_call: TRBJ2-1
clone_size: many
cdr3_nt: TGTGCCATCGCGGACCGCTGGAATGAGCAGTTCTTC
cdr3_aa: CAIADRWNEQFF